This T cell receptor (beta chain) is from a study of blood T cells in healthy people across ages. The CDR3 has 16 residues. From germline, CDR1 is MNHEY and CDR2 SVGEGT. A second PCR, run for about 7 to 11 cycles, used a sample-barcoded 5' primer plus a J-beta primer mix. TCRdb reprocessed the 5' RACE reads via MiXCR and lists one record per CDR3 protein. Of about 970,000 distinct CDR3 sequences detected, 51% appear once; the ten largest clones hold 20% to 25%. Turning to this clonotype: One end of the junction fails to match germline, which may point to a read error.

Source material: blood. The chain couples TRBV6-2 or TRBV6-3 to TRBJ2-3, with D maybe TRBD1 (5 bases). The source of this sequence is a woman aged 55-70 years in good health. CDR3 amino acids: CASSPGARASTDTRYF. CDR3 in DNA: TGTGCCAGCAGCCCTGGTGCCAGGGCCAGCACAGATACGCGGTATTTT.